Following are 15 T cell receptor beta chains from one sample sequenced in a study of cytotoxic CD8 clonotypes in ibrutinib-treated CLL. Repertoires were generated with immunoSEQ multiplex PCR, while TCRdb's copy carries only in-frame clones and drops some. This sample has about 63,000 clones, with approximately 57% found just once. The source was PBMCs, collected after 12 months of ibrutinib treatment. The receptors derive from a human donor with chronic lymphocytic leukemia.

The chain joins TRBV2 to TRBJ1-4; no definite D call. This CDR3 region has 15 residues. V dropped 2 bases and J dropped 4 bases, with 11 bases sitting between them. Germline-derived CDR1 and CDR2 are SNHLY and FYNNEI. CDR3 protein: CASSEKWGSNEKLFF. CDR3 nucleotide sequence: TGTGCCAGCAGTGAAAAGTGGGGAAGTAATGAAAAACTGTTTTTT.

The V gene is TRBV29-1, the J gene TRBJ1-1; D call uncertain. The CDR3 contains 12 residues. The germline V gene has CDR1 SQVTM and CDR2 ANQGSEA. V dropped 6 bases and J dropped 8 bases, with 16 bases sitting between them. The CDR3 region is CSVPPHGSEAFF. The CDR3 DNA sequence: TGCAGCGTCCCCCCCCATGGGTCCGAAGCTTTCTTT.

The chain uses TRBV5-6 and TRBJ2-7, with 8 nucleotides matching TRBD2. Losses at the gene ends were 1 base for V and 3 bases for J; bases not matched to a gene: 9. The CDR3 is 16 amino acids. Per the germline V gene, CDR1 is SGHDT and CDR2 is YYEEEE. This CDR3 is CASSLLGVAGHYEQYF. The CDR3 region has the DNA TGTGCCAGCAGCTTGCTGGGGGTAGCGGGACACTACGAGCAGTACTTC.

In this sample, this clone turned up many times. This rearrangement joins TRBV7-9 to TRBJ2-7; 8 bases are shared with TRBD2. After removal of 7 bases from V and 2 bases from J, the junction contained 13 bases not matched to a gene. This CDR3 contains 16 residues. From germline, CDR1 is SEHNR and CDR2 FQNEAQ (reference sequence). The CDR3 sequence: CASTLGGAGATYEQYF. The CDR3 bases are TGTGCCAGCACCCTAGGGGGAGCGGGGGCGACCTACGAGCAGTACTTC.

This clone was found many times. The chain links TRBV11-2 to TRBJ2-2; TRBD2 aligns across 8 bases. The germline V gene has CDR1 SGHAT and CDR2 FQNNGV. V dropped 2 bases and J dropped 5; count of bases not matched to a gene: 4. The CDR3 contains 15 residues. This CDR3 is CASSLFSSGTGELFF. The CDR3 region has the DNA TGTGCCAGCAGCTTATTTTCTAGCGGGACCGGGGAGCTGTTTTTT. The whole variable domain, filled in from reference TRBV11-2 and TRBJ2-2, reads EAGVAQSPRYKIIEKRQSVAFWCNPISGHATLYWYQQILGQGPKLLIQFQNNGVVDDSQLPKDRFSAERLKGVDSTLKIQPAKLEDSAVYLCASSLFSSGTGELFFGEGSRLTVL.

The V call is TRBV4-2, the J call TRBJ2-5; D is unresolved. With 1 base removed from V and 1 base from J, the gap between germline ends came to 13 bases. The CDR3 contains 16 residues. Germline loops: CDR1 LGHNA, CDR2 YNFKEQ. The CDR3 DNA sequence: TGTGCCAGCAGCCAAGTGGGTGTGTCTACCCAAGAGACCCAGTACTTC. Protein sequence: CASSQVGVSTQETQYF.

The chain couples TRBV11-2 to TRBJ2-7, with D tentatively TRBD2 (6 bases). This CDR3 contains 12 residues. With 1 base removed from V and 6 bases from J, the gap between germline ends came to 7 bases. Per the germline V gene, CDR1 is SGHAT and CDR2 is FQNNGV. CDR3 in amino acids: CASSLGAGEQYF. CDR3 sequence (DNA): TGTGCCAGCAGCTTAGGAGCGGGCGAGCAGTACTTC.

This clone was seen more than once but under ten times. This chain joins TRBV2 and TRBJ2-5, with 7 bases that match TRBD1. V dropped 7 bases and J dropped 2; count of bases not matched to a gene: 4. CDR1 is SNHLY, CDR2 FYNNEI, per germline. This CDR3 has 13 residues. The CDR3 region is CASKGDSQETQYF. CDR3 sequence (DNA): TGTGCCAGCAAAGGGGACAGTCAAGAGACCCAGTACTTC.

The chain recombines TRBV2 with TRBJ2-3; 10 bases map to TRBD2. Trimming removed 7 bases from V and 4 bases from J; junction bases left unmatched: 8. The germline CDR1 and CDR2 sequences are SNHLY and FYNNEI. The length of the CDR3 is 15 residues. As DNA, the CDR3 is TGTGCCAGCAAAGGGAGCGGGGGGGCATCAGATACGCAGTATTTT. Encoded protein: CASKGSGGASDTQYF.

J is TRBJ1-5 and V is TRBV19; a weak D match, TRBD1 (6 bases). Trimming left V 6 bases short and J 6 bases short, with 12 bases between. The germline V gene encodes CDR1 LNHDA and CDR2 SQIVND (reference sequence). The CDR3 is 13 residues long. For the CDR3, the DNA is TGTGCCAGTAGATACAGGGAAGTTCAGCCCCAGCATTTT. It translates to CASRYREVQPQHF.

This clone appeared many times. The genes are TRBV5-5 and TRBJ2-1; 9 positions agree with TRBD1. This CDR3 is 16 amino acids long. The V gene's germline CDR1 is SGHKS and CDR2 YYEKEE (reference sequence). After removal of 4 bases from V and 2 bases from J, the junction contained 7 bases not matched to a gene. The CDR3 sequence is CASSRTGGSPYNEQFF. CDR3 DNA: TGTGCCAGCAGCCGTACAGGGGGCTCTCCCTACAATGAGCAGTTCTTC.

This clone turned up a few times. The genes are TRBV7-2 and TRBJ1-2; D not resolved. The V end was cut by 0 bases, the J end by 10 bases, with 15 bases between. This CDR3 is built from 14 residues. CDR1 SGHTA and CDR2 FQGNSA come from the germline V gene. CDR3 nucleotide sequence: TGTGCCAGCAGCTTAGCCCTCTTTCAAGGAGCCTACACCTTC. It specifies CASSLALFQGAYTF.

This clone was seen only a few times. The genes are TRBV19 and TRBJ1-1; 8 nucleotides line up with TRBD1. CDR1 LNHDA and CDR2 SQIVND come from the germline V gene (reference sequence). Unmatched junction bases numbered 9, after V lost 8 bases and J lost 1 base. The CDR3 is made up of 15 amino acids. The CDR3 is CASLGRGQENTEAFF. CDR3 coding DNA: TGTGCCAGTCTTGGAAGGGGACAGGAGAACACTGAAGCTTTCTTT.

The V call is TRBV18, the J call TRBJ2-7; possibly TRBD1 for D (5 bases). The V gene's germline CDR1 is KGHSH and CDR2 LQKENI. Trimming removed 1 base from V and 10 bases from J, with 17 bases in between. The CDR3 loop spans 14 amino acids. CDR3 nucleotide sequence: TGTGCCAGCTCACCACTTTCCAGGGAAGGCAACCAGTACTTC. This sequence encodes CASSPLSREGNQYF.

The chain employs TRBV6-5 and TRBJ2-7; D not certain. Germline CDR1 reads MNHEY; CDR2 reads SVGAGI. Trimming took off 0 bases at V and 3 bases at J, with 6 bases between the two ends. This CDR3 has 13 residues. CDR3 region: CASSYSQFYEQYF. As DNA, the CDR3 is TGTGCCAGCAGTTACTCCCAATTCTACGAGCAGTACTTC.